These T cell receptor beta chains were read from a single sample in a study of breast tumors, draining lymph nodes, adjacent tissues. TCRdb itself ran the multiplex PCR reads through MiXCR, one entry per CDR3 protein. The sample yields about 140,000 distinct CDR3 sequences, around a third seen once. Sample: axillary lymph node tissue. The source is a female donor with breast cancer. Some clones in this sample may be carry-over from other donors' samples. Each CDR3 is given with its conserved first and last residue. Fields, in order: CDR3 protein, J gene, V gene.

CAWSLQDASGNTIYF,TRBJ1-3,TRBV30
CASSFPPGGGEAFF,TRBJ1-1,TRBV7-9
CASSPPLFSGSTDTQYF,TRBJ2-3,TRBV2
CSASSGANVLTF,TRBJ2-6,TRBV29-1
CAWGTFSLGNYGYTF,TRBJ1-2,TRBV30
CASSLQGLRTDTQYF,TRBJ2-3,TRBV7-2
CASSLQGARAEKLFF,TRBJ1-4,TRBV6-1
CASSSGGGITGELFF,TRBJ2-2,TRBV9
CASSPESRAYEQYF,TRBJ2-7,TRBV18
CASSLAPGSNSPLHF,TRBJ1-6,TRBV5-1
CASSVTGTGKGYTF,TRBJ1-2,TRBV7-8
CSVVGGAGYEQYF,TRBJ2-7,TRBV29-1
CASSQDSVRGEQFF,TRBJ2-1,TRBV3-1
CASSWDKNYGYTF,TRBJ1-2,TRBV5-1
CASRQGANQPQHF,TRBJ1-5,TRBV6-1
CSASGPGHEQYF,TRBJ2-7,TRBV20-1
CASTQFRLGAYEQYF,TRBJ2-7,TRBV2
CASSLHRRLYGYTF,TRBJ1-2,TRBV14
CASRGQYSPLHF,TRBJ1-6,TRBV2
CAWAQETQYF,TRBJ2-5,TRBV30
CASRESSGGKAYEQYF,TRBJ2-7,TRBV28
CASSRTGGNIQYF,TRBJ2-4,TRBV6-1
CASSSAQGAGAHGYTF,TRBJ1-2,TRBV5-8